This TCR beta chain was obtained from a study of OX40 agonist ivuxolimab in advanced cancers. Overall study findings and caveats: At 0.1 to 3.0 mg/kg, CD4+ and CD8+ blood T cells expanded clonally by week 6.

The table came from immunoSEQ multiplex PCR; TCRdb's copy has only in-frame clones and leaves some out. Of approximately 15,000 clones detected, approximately 84% appear once; the ten largest clones hold 55% to 85%. In the case of this clone: Its antigen is undetermined.

The sequence came from an adult with an advanced solid tumor such as melanoma, head and neck, liver or kidney cancer. This specimen was CD4+ or CD8+ T cells sorted from blood, taken in a trial of the OX40 agonist ivuxolimab.

CDR3 sequence: CASSTGADTQYF. The CDR3 bases are TGTGCCAGTAGTACAGGGGCCGATACGCAGTATTTT. This chain joins TRBV19 and TRBJ2-3, with a possible D match to TRBD1 (6 bases). CDR3 length: 12 residues. Germline V CDR1 and CDR2: LNHDA, SQIVND (reference sequence). Trimming pared 4 bases from V and 6 bases from J, leaving 8 bases between.